A single sample is the source of the 9 T cell receptor beta chains below, sequenced in a study of shared clonotypes between healthy human individuals. Profiled with immunoSEQ multiplex PCR; TCRdb holds only in-frame clones, not every one. The data show some 1 million clones, roughly 70% seen once. The sequenced sample consisted of memory CD4+ T cells sorted from blood. Subset noted: CD45RA-negative fraction. These receptors all stem from a man younger than 30 in good health.

The chain recombines TRBV10-2 with TRBJ2-2, with 10 bases identical to TRBD2. Per germline, CDR1 WSHSY and CDR2 SAAADI. This CDR3 region has 14 residues. Losses at the gene ends were 7 bases for V and 6 bases for J; bases not matched to a gene: 5. DNA for the CDR3: TGCGCCAGCACGAGCGGGAGGGCCTCCGGGGAGCTGTTTTTT. Protein: CASTSGRASGELFF.

In this sample, this clone turned up a few times. The V gene is TRBV5-1, the J gene TRBJ1-4; weak D call: TRBD1 (6 bases). This CDR3 contains 15 residues. Germline CDR1 reads SGHRS; CDR2 reads YFSETQ. V lost 4 bases, J lost 10 bases, and 20 bases lay in between. CDR3 sequence (DNA): TGCGCCAGCAGCATGGACAGTTCCGTTGCGGGAAAACTGTTTTTT. It specifies CASSMDSSVAGKLFF.

The chain has TRBV19 and TRBJ2-6; 11 nucleotides align to TRBD2. Per germline, CDR1 LNHDA and CDR2 SQIVND (reference sequence). V was pared by 4 bases and J by 4 bases, with 9 bases of the junction left unmatched. The CDR3 is 18 residues long. The DNA for the CDR3 is TGTGCCAGTAGTAGAATCCTAGCGGGGGGCCTCGGGGCCAACGTCCTGACTTTC. Translation: CASSRILAGGLGANVLTF.

The chain is built from TRBV5-1 and TRBJ2-1, with TRBD2 identical over 7 bases. Germline V lookup: CDR1 SGHRS, CDR2 YFSETQ. V lost 2 bases and J lost 7; bases outside the gene matches: 9. CDR3 length: 15 residues. This CDR3 reads CASSLGAGVWNEQFF. CDR3 in DNA: TGCGCCAGCAGCTTAGGGGCGGGAGTATGGAATGAGCAGTTCTTC.

This rearrangement joins TRBV7-2 to TRBJ2-3, with D perhaps TRBD2 (6 bases). The germline V gene encodes CDR1 SGHTA and CDR2 FQGNSA. This CDR3 has 16 amino acids. Trimming pared 0 bases from V and 0 bases from J, leaving 10 bases between. CDR3 in amino acids: CASSLAASASTDTQYF. In nucleotides, the CDR3 is TGTGCCAGCAGCTTAGCGGCTAGCGCTAGCACAGATACGCAGTATTTT.

In the case of this clone: The sample contains more than one DNA sequence encoding this CDR3. The gene calls are TRBV20-1 and TRBJ2-1; D unclear. The CDR3 is made up of 10 amino acids. Per germline, CDR1 DFQATT and CDR2 SNEGSKA (reference sequence). V shed 2 bases and J shed 7 bases, with 3 bases lying between them. The CDR3 here is CSARFNEQFF. The CDR3, as DNA: TGCAGTGCTAGATTTAATGAGCAGTTCTTC.

The chain is built from TRBV6-1 and TRBJ1-5; D gene unclear. Trimming shortened V by 8 bases and J by 1 base, and 12 bases separated the two germline ends. The germline V gene has CDR1 MNHNS and CDR2 SASEGT. This CDR3 comprises 14 residues. The CDR3 protein is CASYLTGSNQPQHF. CDR3 in DNA: TGTGCCAGCTACCTGACTGGAAGCAATCAGCCCCAGCATTTT.

This clone was seen many times. The chain has TRBV6-5 and TRBJ1-2; no definite D call. With 3 bases removed from V and 1 base from J, the gap between germline ends came to 6 bases. Germline lookup yields CDR1 MNHEY and CDR2 SVGAGI. The CDR3 length is 13 residues. The CDR3, as DNA: TGTGCCAGCAGTTATCGACATAACTATGGCTACACCTTC. This gives the protein CASSYRHNYGYTF.

The chain links TRBV5-1 to TRBJ2-3; TRBD2 is a possible D gene (6 bases). V lost 3 bases, J lost 2 bases, and 13 bases lay in between. The CDR3 covers 15 residues. The V gene's germline CDR1 is SGHRS and CDR2 YFSETQ. The CDR3 DNA reads as TGCGCCAGCAGCTGGAGGGACGGAGTCACAGATACGCAGTATTTT. This encodes CASSWRDGVTDTQYF.